This entry describes one TCR beta chain. Antigen specificity is unknown. Generated by immunoSEQ multiplex PCR, the TCRdb table keeps only in-frame clones and is missing some. The data show 250,000 to 300,000 clones, 90% to 95% seen once. This specimen comes from a study of T cell responses to AZD1222 COVID-19 vaccine. Germline CDR1 reads SGHDT; CDR2 reads YYEEEE. J lost 4 bases, V lost 0 bases, and 9 bases had no gene match. The CDR3 is made up of 16 amino acids. Study findings and constraints: Spike-specific TCR breadth rose after two AZD1222 doses, and depth rose as well. Among the donors, most were white British and more were female, and clonal diversity was possibly underestimated.

This chain links TRBV5-6 with TRBJ2-5; 7 positions match TRBD2. The receptor was derived from an adult who received the AZD1222 COVID-19 vaccine. The material was peripheral blood, obtained 28 days after the second AZD1222 dose. Here the CDR3 reads CASSLVSAGVLETQYF. The CDR3 DNA reads as TGTGCCAGCAGCTTGGTCTCGGCGGGGGTTTTAGAGACCCAGTACTTC.